This entry lists 3 T cell receptor beta chains sequenced from one sample in a study of T cell repertoires in cytomegalovirus infection. MiXCR was run by TCRdb on the reads, yielding one entry per CDR3 protein. The sample has about 100,000 distinct CDR3 sequences; about 25% are singletons. The sample comprised CD8+ T cells from PBMCs. The receptors shown here come from a human donor in good health (CMV status not recorded). Some clones in this sample may be carry-over from other donors' samples.

The gene calls are TRBV11-2 and TRBJ2-2; no clear D. The germline gives CDR1 SGHAT, CDR2 FQNNGV. The CDR3 totals 12 residues. V shed 3 bases and J shed 5 bases, with 4 bases lying between them. CDR3 loop: CASSFNTGELFF. The CDR3 nucleotides read TGTGCCAGCAGCTTTAATACCGGGGAGCTGTTTTTT.

The CDR3 coding sequence is TGTGCCAGCAGCTTTTTTGAGCGGGAGGGCCGAATGAATGAGCAGTTCTTC. Translating gives CASSFFEREGRMNEQFF. The chain joins TRBV7-2 to TRBJ2-1; 10 bases map to TRBD2. Trimming took 3 bases from V and 7 from J; bases not matched to a gene: 12. The length of the CDR3 is 17 residues. Germline CDR1 SGHTA, CDR2 FQGNSA. Based on the CDR3 plus reference TRBV7-2 and TRBJ2-1, the full variable domain is GAGVSQSPSNKVTEKGKDVELRCDPISGHTALYWYRQSLGQGLEFLIYFQGNSAPDKSGLPSDRFSAERTGGSVSTLTIQRTQQEDSAVYLCASSFFEREGRMNEQFFGPGTRLTVL.

This clonotype is a singleton in its sample. V usage is TRBV6-8 and J usage is TRBJ1-4; perhaps TRBD1 as D (5 bases). CDR1 and CDR2 (germline): MNHGY, SAAAGT. Trimming removed 0 bases from V and 6 bases from J, with 14 bases in between. CDR3 length equals 16 residues. The CDR3 coding sequence is TGTGCCAGCAGTTACTCGATTCGGGGGAGTGATGAAAAACTGTTTTTT. Protein sequence: CASSYSIRGSDEKLFF.